The 30 T cell receptor beta chains reported below all come from one sample, sequenced in a study of blood T cell repertoires in COVID-19. Libraries were prepared by immunoSEQ multiplex PCR; TCRdb keeps only in-frame clonotypes and omits some of them. The sample lists about 200,000 clones, about 80% occurring once. The sequencing input was peripheral blood. The receptors were gathered from a woman older than 75 with COVID-19, enrolled during active disease.

The chain joins TRBV6-1 to TRBJ1-3, with unresolved D. Germline lookup yields CDR1 MNHNS and CDR2 SASEGT. V lost 2 bases to trimming and J lost 9 bases, with 17 bases between them. This CDR3 contains 15 residues. The CDR3 DNA follows: TGTGCCAGCAGTGAAAGAAGGGCCGGGAGCGGCACCATATATTTT. It is translated as CASSERRAGSGTIYF.

V usage is TRBV4-2 and J usage is TRBJ2-6, with 7 positions matching TRBD2. J lost 2 bases, V lost 7 bases, and 17 bases had no gene match. The CDR3 sequence is 19 residues long. Germline CDR1 is LGHNA and CDR2 is YNFKEQ. The CDR3 nucleotides are TGTGCCAGCACCAAAGAGGGTTTGCTGGGGAGGGCTGGGGCCAACGTCCTGACTTTC. Amino acid sequence: CASTKEGLLGRAGANVLTF.

This clone appeared once. The V gene is TRBV5-1, the J gene TRBJ2-7, with 10 bases matching TRBD2. CDR1 is SGHRS, CDR2 YFSETQ, per germline. The V segment lost 4 bases and the J segment 2 bases; nucleotides outside the gene matches: 3. There are 14 residues in the CDR3. CDR3 in DNA: TGCGCCAGCAGCATGAGCGGGAGGGCCTACGAGCAGTACTTC. The encoded protein is CASSMSGRAYEQYF. Complete variable domain (other parts from reference TRBV5-1 and TRBJ2-7): KAGVTQTPRYLIKTRGQQVTLSCSPISGHRSVSWYQQTPGQGLQFLFEYFSETQRNKGNFPGRFSGRQFSNSRSEMNVSTLELGDSALYLCASSMSGRAYEQYFGPGTRLTVT.

This chain uses TRBV10-3 with TRBJ2-3; 12 nucleotides align to TRBD1. Germline V gives CDR1 ENHRY, CDR2 SYGVKD. The CDR3 runs to 15 residues. Trimming cost V 6 bases and J 3 bases; bases outside gene matches: 4. The CDR3 here is CAIRGQGATTDTQYF. The CDR3 nucleotides are TGTGCCATCAGGGGACAGGGGGCGACGACAGATACGCAGTATTTT.

CDR3 in DNA: TGTGCCAGCAGCTTCGGCAGGGGGTTTACCTACGAGCAGTACTTC. It specifies CASSFGRGFTYEQYF. The rearrangement joins TRBV5-6 to TRBJ2-7; 7 bases map to TRBD1. The CDR3 is 15 residues long. Germline loops: CDR1 SGHDT, CDR2 YYEEEE. J lost 2 bases, V lost 2 bases, and 7 bases had no gene match.

The J gene is TRBJ2-3, the V gene TRBV4-1; 7 bases line up with TRBD1. The germline V gene has CDR1 MGHRA and CDR2 YSYEKL. With V trimmed by 4 bases and J by 5 bases, 9 bases remained unmatched. This CDR3 comprises 15 residues. The CDR3 nucleotides are TGCGCCAGCAGCCTAAGAGGGGGCGCCGGAGATACGCAGTATTTT. Translated, it gives CASSLRGGAGDTQYF.

This chain links TRBV5-1 with TRBJ2-3; D unresolved. The germline V and J ends were trimmed by 0 bases and 2 bases, with 4 bases remaining between them. This CDR3 contains 13 residues. Germline V gene lookup returns CDR1 SGHRS and CDR2 YFSETQ. CDR3 protein: CASSLAHTDTQYF. Written as DNA, the CDR3 is TGCGCCAGCAGCTTGGCACACACAGATACGCAGTATTTT. Drawing the rest from reference TRBV5-1 and TRBJ2-3, the complete variable domain is KAGVTQTPRYLIKTRGQQVTLSCSPISGHRSVSWYQQTPGQGLQFLFEYFSETQRNKGNFPGRFSGRQFSNSRSEMNVSTLELGDSALYLCASSLAHTDTQYFGPGTRLTVL.

This chain connects TRBV11-2 to TRBJ1-2, with a tentative D call TRBD1 (5 bases). The CDR3 consists of 18 residues. Germline CDR1 is SGHAT and CDR2 is FQNNGV. Trimming shortened V by 4 bases and J by 4 bases, and 25 bases separated the two germline ends. The CDR3 nucleotides read TGTGCCAGCAGCTCAACCGCAGGGCTATCTACGAGGATCTATGGCTACACCTTC. Translation: CASSSTAGLSTRIYGYTF. Drawing the rest from reference TRBV11-2 and TRBJ1-2, the complete variable domain is EAGVAQSPRYKIIEKRQSVAFWCNPISGHATLYWYQQILGQGPKLLIQFQNNGVVDDSQLPKDRFSAERLKGVDSTLKIQPAKLEDSAVYLCASSSTAGLSTRIYGYTFGSGTRLTVV.

This chain connects TRBV5-1 to TRBJ1-2; a weak D match, TRBD1 (6 bases). The V gene's germline CDR1 is SGHRS and CDR2 YFSETQ. Trimming took off 3 bases at V and 5 bases at J, with 11 bases between the two ends. The CDR3 is made up of 13 amino acids. CDR3 nucleotide sequence: TGCGCCAGCAGCTCCTCAGGGGAATATGGCTACACCTTC. Amino acid sequence: CASSSSGEYGYTF. The variable domain in full, with the rest retrieved from reference TRBV5-1 and TRBJ1-2, is KAGVTQTPRYLIKTRGQQVTLSCSPISGHRSVSWYQQTPGQGLQFLFEYFSETQRNKGNFPGRFSGRQFSNSRSEMNVSTLELGDSALYLCASSSSGEYGYTFGSGTRLTVV.

The gene calls are TRBV7-8 and TRBJ2-3, with 7 bases fitting TRBD2. The CDR3 contains 15 residues. Per the germline V gene, CDR1 is SGHVS and CDR2 is FQNEAQ. Trimming at V came to 5 bases and at J to 8 bases, leaving 13 bases not matched to a gene. The CDR3 sequence: CASSGAGLLLVTQYF. The CDR3 nucleotides read TGTGCCAGCAGCGGAGCGGGACTCTTACTAGTTACGCAGTATTTT.

Concerning this clone itself: In the same sample, other DNA sequences code for this CDR3. This rearrangement joins TRBV5-1 to TRBJ1-2; no clear D. This CDR3 comprises 13 residues. CDR1 is SGHRS, CDR2 YFSETQ, per germline. V lost 0 bases and J lost 2, with 5 bases in between. CDR3 sequence: CASSLGANYGYTF. The CDR3, as DNA: TGCGCCAGCAGCTTGGGCGCCAACTATGGCTACACCTTC. The full variable domain, in which reference TRBV5-1 and TRBJ1-2 provide the parts outside the CDR3, is KAGVTQTPRYLIKTRGQQVTLSCSPISGHRSVSWYQQTPGQGLQFLFEYFSETQRNKGNFPGRFSGRQFSNSRSEMNVSTLELGDSALYLCASSLGANYGYTFGSGTRLTVV.

This chain connects TRBV23-1 to TRBJ1-1; TRBD1 matches 9 bases. TRBV23-1 has ORF status, its function being uncertain. This CDR3 has 14 amino acids. The ends lost 6 bases at V and 4 bases at J; junction bases unmatched: 6. The DNA of the CDR3 is TGCGCCAGCAGCCACAGGGGGCTGGGCACTGAAGCTTTCTTT. Its translation is CASSHRGLGTEAFF.

V and J are TRBV2 and TRBJ2-3, with 10 bases fitting TRBD2. Trimming removed 4 bases from V and 2 bases from J; junction bases left unmatched: 9. This CDR3 spans 17 amino acids. Germline V gives CDR1 SNHLY, CDR2 FYNNEI. The CDR3 bases are TGTGCCAGCAGTGTTGCTAGCGGGGGACACGCCACAGATACGCAGTATTTT. It encodes CASSVASGGHATDTQYF. The whole variable domain, remainder taken from reference TRBV2 and TRBJ2-3, is EPEVTQTPSHQVTQMGQEVILRCVPISNHLYFYWYRQILGQKVEFLVSFYNNEISEKSEIFDDQFSVERPDGSNFTLKIRSTKLEDSAMYFCASSVASGGHATDTQYFGPGTRLTVL.

This sequence joins TRBV6-5 and TRBJ1-2, with D perhaps matching TRBD1 (6 bases). The CDR3 contains 15 residues. From germline, CDR1 is MNHEY and CDR2 SVGAGI. Trimming stripped 4 bases from V and 1 base from J, with 13 bases between. Here the CDR3 DNA reads TGTGCCAGCAGTTCACACCGGACAGTTAACTATGGCTACACCTTC. It encodes CASSSHRTVNYGYTF.

This sequence joins TRBV24-1 and TRBJ2-2; D is ambiguous. The length of the CDR3 is 12 residues. The germline CDR1 and CDR2 sequences are KGHDR and SFDVKD. The ends were cut back, 10 bases at V and 1 base at J, with 6 bases in the middle. As DNA, the CDR3 is TGTGCCACTGAGGAGAACACCGGGGAGCTGTTTTTT. It codes for CATEENTGELFF.

CDR3 protein: CASSLSAGDYGYTF. The CDR3 DNA sequence: TGTGCCAGCAGCTTATCTGCAGGGGACTATGGCTACACCTTC. The gene calls are TRBV7-9 and TRBJ1-2; possible D gene TRBD1, 6 bases. The CDR3 has 14 amino acids. V lost 2 bases and J 3 bases, leaving 10 bases between the germline ends. The V gene's germline CDR1 is SEHNR and CDR2 FQNEAQ (reference sequence).

This clone was seen just once. The V gene is TRBV29-1, the J gene TRBJ2-7; D possibly corresponds to TRBD2 (5 bases). Germline values: CDR1 SQVTM, CDR2 ANQGSEA. CDR3 length: 13 amino acids. V was cut by 2 bases and J by 3 bases, with 11 bases left in between. CDR3 amino acids: CSVERGSGYEQYF. The CDR3 bases are TGCAGCGTTGAAAGAGGGAGTGGCTACGAGCAGTACTTC.

This clone appeared once. V usage is TRBV6-4 and J usage is TRBJ2-3; no clear D gene. Trimming pared 2 bases from V and 8 bases from J, leaving 11 bases between. The germline V gene has CDR1 MRHNA and CDR2 SNTAGT. The CDR3 sequence is 13 residues long. The CDR3 region has the DNA TGTGCCAGCAGTGACCAAGCGACGGGTACGCAGTATTTT. It yields the protein CASSDQATGTQYF.

The V call is TRBV6-5, the J call TRBJ1-4; 9 nucleotides line up with TRBD1. The V segment lost 2 bases and the J segment 8 bases; nucleotides outside the gene matches: 6. The CDR3 loop spans 15 amino acids. Germline CDR1 reads MNHEY; CDR2 reads SVGAGI. Here the CDR3 DNA reads TGTGCCAGCAGTTACACGACAGGGGGAGGAGAAAAACTGTTTTTT. This gives the protein CASSYTTGGGEKLFF.

The gene calls are TRBV2 and TRBJ1-5; D might be TRBD1 (5 bases). The CDR3 totals 15 residues. The germline V gene has CDR1 SNHLY and CDR2 FYNNEI. The V and J ends lost 3 bases and 5 bases respectively, with 14 bases between them. Written as DNA, the CDR3 is TGTGCCAGCAGTGAGGGAAGACAGAACCATCAGCCCCAGCATTTT. Residues: CASSEGRQNHQPQHF.

The chain joins TRBV18 to TRBJ2-5, with TRBD2 matching 8 bases. V dropped 3 bases and J dropped 6; count of bases not matched to a gene: 12. The CDR3 loop spans 16 amino acids. Germline CDR1 and CDR2: KGHSH and LQKENI. The CDR3 protein is CASSPPTSGGLKTQYF. CDR3 in DNA: TGTGCCAGCTCACCTCCCACTAGCGGAGGTTTGAAGACCCAGTACTTC. The variable domain in full, with the rest retrieved from reference TRBV18 and TRBJ2-5, is NAGVMQNPRHLVRRRGQEARLRCSPMKGHSHVYWYRQLPEEGLKFMVYLQKENIIDESGMPKERFSAEFPKEGPSILRIQQVVRGDSAAYFCASSPPTSGGLKTQYFGPGTRLLVL.

The chain carries TRBV24-1 and TRBJ1-1; D remains unclear. In germline, CDR1 is KGHDR, CDR2 SFDVKD. The CDR3 contains 13 residues. V dropped 5 bases and J dropped 2 bases, with 8 bases sitting between them. The CDR3 nucleotides read TGTGCCACCAGTGGGGGAGTAAACACTGAAGCTTTCTTT. It yields the protein CATSGGVNTEAFF.

The V and J genes are TRBV18 and TRBJ1-1; D ambiguous. CDR3 size: 14 residues. Germline CDR1 is KGHSH and CDR2 is LQKENI. V dropped 0 bases and J dropped 5 bases, with 10 bases sitting between them. CDR3 protein: CASSPPARWTEAFF. In DNA form, the CDR3 reads TGTGCCAGCTCACCACCCGCCAGGTGGACTGAAGCTTTCTTT.

The genes are TRBV6-5 and TRBJ2-5; TRBD2 matches 7 bases. The CDR3 is 11 amino acids. The V gene's germline CDR1 is MNHEY and CDR2 SVGAGI. Trimming took 8 bases from V and 4 from J; bases not matched to a gene: 1. The chain's CDR3 is CASGRGETQYF. The CDR3 DNA reads as TGTGCCAGCGGGAGGGGAGAGACCCAGTACTTC.

This chain links TRBV19 with TRBJ2-7; 8 bases align to TRBD1. The V and J ends lost 4 bases and 5 bases, in that order; junction bases with no gene match: 10. The CDR3 covers 15 residues. The germline V gene has CDR1 LNHDA and CDR2 SQIVND (reference sequence). CDR3 protein: CASSTPNRGFNEQYF. CDR3 nucleotides: TGTGCCAGTAGTACCCCAAACAGGGGGTTCAACGAGCAGTACTTC.

In its sample, this clone was seen once. Written as DNA, the CDR3 is TGTGCCACCAGTGATCCCAGACAGGGGGCTACCGGGGAGCTGTTTTTT. Residues: CATSDPRQGATGELFF. The chain combines TRBV24-1 with TRBJ2-2, with 10 positions matching TRBD1. The CDR3 contains 16 residues. CDR1 and CDR2 (germline): KGHDR, SFDVKD. The J segment lost 5 bases and the V segment lost 3 bases, leaving 5 bases of the junction unmatched.

The gene calls are TRBV2 and TRBJ1-1; D remains ambiguous. From germline, CDR1 is SNHLY and CDR2 FYNNEI. The V end was cut by 6 bases, the J end by 0 bases, with 8 bases between. The CDR3 is 13 residues long. CDR3 loop: CASRKSVNTEAFF. CDR3 sequence (DNA): TGTGCCAGCAGAAAATCAGTGAACACTGAAGCTTTCTTT.

The rearrangement uses TRBV12-3 or TRBV12-4 and TRBJ1-5; D is undetermined. Trimming cost V 2 bases and J 6 bases, with 8 bases left between them. This CDR3 spans 13 amino acids. CDR3 sequence: CASSLTTSQPQHF. The DNA for the CDR3 is TGTGCCAGCAGTTTAACGACTTCTCAGCCCCAGCATTTT.

The rearrangement links TRBV3-1 (or the pseudogene TRBV3-2) to TRBJ2-3; a weak D match, TRBD1 (5 bases). Germline assignment: CDR1 LGHDT and CDR2 YNNKEL (reference sequence). The V end was cut by 4 bases, the J end by 0 bases, with 17 bases between. The CDR3 consists of 17 residues. The CDR3 DNA reads TGTGCCAGCAGCCTCCTTGGGGCCGCGGAAAGCACAGATACGCAGTATTTT. Translated, it gives CASSLLGAAESTDTQYF.

The V gene is TRBV7-9, the J gene TRBJ2-4, with 13 bases that match TRBD2. Germline V gene sequence: CDR1 SEHNR, CDR2 FQNEAQ (reference sequence). With 8 bases clipped from V and 12 bases from J, the junction kept 7 bases outside the gene matches. There are 13 residues in the CDR3. The CDR3 reads CASGTSGIRSQYF. Written as DNA, the CDR3 is TGTGCCAGCGGGACTAGCGGGATTCGGAGTCAGTACTTC.